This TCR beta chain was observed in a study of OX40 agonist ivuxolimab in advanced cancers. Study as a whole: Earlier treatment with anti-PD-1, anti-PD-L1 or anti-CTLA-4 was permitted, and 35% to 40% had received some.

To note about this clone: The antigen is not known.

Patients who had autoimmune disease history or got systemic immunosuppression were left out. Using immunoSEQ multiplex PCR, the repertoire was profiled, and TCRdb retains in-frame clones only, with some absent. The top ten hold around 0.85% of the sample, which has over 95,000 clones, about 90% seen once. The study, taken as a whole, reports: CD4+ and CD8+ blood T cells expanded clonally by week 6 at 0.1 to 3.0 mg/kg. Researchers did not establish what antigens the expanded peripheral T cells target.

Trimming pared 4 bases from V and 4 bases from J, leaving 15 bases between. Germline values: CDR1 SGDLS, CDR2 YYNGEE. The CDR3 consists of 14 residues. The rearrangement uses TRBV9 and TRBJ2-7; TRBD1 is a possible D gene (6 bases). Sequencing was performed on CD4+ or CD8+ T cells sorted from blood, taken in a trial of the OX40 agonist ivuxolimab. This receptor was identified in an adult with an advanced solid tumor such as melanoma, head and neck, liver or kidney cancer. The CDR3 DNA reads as TGTGCCAGCAGCCCATGGGGACAAGCGTACGAGCAGTACTTC. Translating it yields CASSPWGQAYEQYF. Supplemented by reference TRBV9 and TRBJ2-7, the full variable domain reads DSGVTQTPKHLITATGQRVTLRCSPRSGDLSVYWYQQSLDQGLQFLIQYYNGEERAKGNILERFSAQQFPDLHSELNLSSLELGDSALYFCASSPWGQAYEQYFGPGTRLTVT.